A selection of T cell receptor beta chains follows, all from one sample in a study of cytomegalovirus exposure and HLA in healthy donors. Measured with immunoSEQ multiplex PCR; TCRdb has only the in-frame clones, and not every one. The data hold a few hundred thousand clones, with more than 75% observed a single time. The sequenced sample consisted of PBMCs. The source is a young man in good health and CMV-seropositive. Both conserved end residues are part of each CDR3. The D gene is left open where the match is weak. The size field is filled for only some rows; it gives once, few, many or a size class.

size: -; V: TRBV27; J: TRBJ2-1; D: TRBD2; DNA: TGTGCCAGCAGTAGGATTTCGGCTAGCGGGTCCTACAATGAGCAGTTCTTC; CDR3: CASSRISASGSYNEQFF
size: -; V: TRBV4-2; J: TRBJ2-7; D: TRBD2; DNA: TGTGCCAGCAGCCAAGTTACCGGGAGGGCCTACGAGCAGTACTTC; CDR3: CASSQVTGRAYEQYF
size: -; V: TRBV9; J: TRBJ2-7; D: -; DNA: TGTGCCAGCAGCGTAGTATCGTCGGGGGAGCAGTACTTC; CDR3: CASSVVSSGEQYF
size: -; V: TRBV6-5; J: TRBJ2-3; D: TRBD2; DNA: TGTGCCAGCAGTGCGTCTAGCGGGGGGGCAGATACGCAGTATTTT; CDR3: CASSASSGGADTQYF
size: once; V: TRBV11-2; J: TRBJ1-2; D: -; DNA: TGTGCCAGCAGCTTAGGCTCTGTTTCTGGTGGCTACACCTTC; CDR3: CASSLGSVSGGYTF
size: -; V: TRBV19; J: TRBJ1-2; D: TRBD1; DNA: TGTGCCAGTATCTCGACAGGGGGCGGCTATGGCTACACCTTC; CDR3: CASISTGGGYGYTF
size: -; V: TRBV5-5; J: TRBJ2-1; D: TRBD1; DNA: TGTGCCAGCAGCTTTTATCGGACAGGGGGCTACAATGAGCAGTTCTTC; CDR3: CASSFYRTGGYNEQFF
size: -; V: TRBV29-1; J: TRBJ2-5; D: TRBD1; DNA: TGCAGCGCTCTAGACAGGGGGCACCAAGAGACCCAGTACTTC; CDR3: CSALDRGHQETQYF
size: -; V: TRBV25-1; J: TRBJ1-4; D: TRBD1; DNA: TGTGCCAGCGGTAGACAGGGAAATAATGAAAAACTGTTTTTT; CDR3: CASGRQGNNEKLFF
size: -; V: TRBV11-3; J: TRBJ2-3; D: TRBD1; DNA: TGTGCCAGCAGCGCGACAGGGGTGAAGACAGATACGCAGTATTTT; CDR3: CASSATGVKTDTQYF
size: -; V: TRBV29-1; J: TRBJ2-7; D: -; DNA: TGCAGCGTGACTTTGGGGGCGGGTGGTTCCTACGAGCAGTACTTC; CDR3: CSVTLGAGGSYEQYF
size: few; V: TRBV19; J: TRBJ2-4; D: TRBD1; DNA: TGTGCCAGTAGTGCCCAGGGACAGGGATTGGCCAAAAACATTCAGTACTTC; CDR3: CASSAQGQGLAKNIQYF
size: -; V: TRBV2; J: TRBJ1-3; D: -; DNA: TGTGCCAGCAGTGAATGGGGCACCCAGAGCTCTGGAAACACCATATATTTT; CDR3: CASSEWGTQSSGNTIYF
size: -; V: TRBV6-1; J: TRBJ1-2; D: TRBD1; DNA: TGTGCCAGCAGTGCGGGACAGGGTGGCTATGGCTACACCTTC; CDR3: CASSAGQGGYGYTF
size: -; V: TRBV28; J: TRBJ2-7; D: TRBD1; DNA: TGTGCCAGCAGAGAGGACAGGGAATGGGGAAACGAGCAGTACTTC; CDR3: CASREDREWGNEQYF
size: -; V: TRBV5-4; J: TRBJ2-5; D: TRBD2; DNA: TGTGCCAGCAGCTTGGTTACGCGAACTAGCGGCCAAGAGACCCAGTACTTC; CDR3: CASSLVTRTSGQETQYF
size: -; V: TRBV6-5; J: TRBJ2-2; D: TRBD2; DNA: TGTGCCAGCAGTTACTTGGCGGGAGGGTCCGGGGAGCTGTTTTTT; CDR3: CASSYLAGGSGELFF
size: -; V: TRBV29-1; J: TRBJ2-7; D: TRBD1; DNA: TGCAGCGTTGCTTTAAGGACAGGGAACCACGAGCAGTACTTC; CDR3: CSVALRTGNHEQYF
size: -; V: TRBV7-9; J: TRBJ2-7; D: -; DNA: TGTGCCAGCAGCTTAGCGGGAGGATCCGAGCAGTACTTC; CDR3: CASSLAGGSEQYF
size: -; V: TRBV28; J: TRBJ2-7; D: -; DNA: TGTGCCAGCCTCCAGGCGGGGTCAGATTACGAGCAGTACTTC; CDR3: CASLQAGSDYEQYF
size: -; V: TRBV6-5; J: TRBJ2-2; D: TRBD1; DNA: TGTGCCAGCAGGTCGGGACAGTCGAACACCGGGGAGCTGTTTTTT; CDR3: CASRSGQSNTGELFF
size: few; V: TRBV7-9; J: TRBJ1-3; D: -; DNA: TGTGCCAGCAGCGACCCCGGGACTTCTAGCTCTGGAAACACCATATATTTT; CDR3: CASSDPGTSSSGNTIYF
size: -; V: TRBV2; J: TRBJ2-7; D: -; DNA: TGTGCCAGCAGTGCAGGCGAGCCCTACGAGCAGTACTTC; CDR3: CASSAGEPYEQYF
size: -; V: TRBV2; J: TRBJ2-3; D: -; DNA: TGTGCCAGCGTGGTGGGAGGCAGCACAGATACGCAGTATTTT; CDR3: CASVVGGSTDTQYF
size: -; V: TRBV9; J: TRBJ1-2; D: TRBD1; DNA: TGTGCCAGCGGAGGGACAGGGATTTATGGCTACACCTTC; CDR3: CASGGTGIYGYTF
size: -; V: TRBV29-1; J: TRBJ2-1; D: -; DNA: TGCAGCGTTTCCGACAATTACTACAATGAGCAGTTCTTC; CDR3: CSVSDNYYNEQFF
size: once; V: TRBV6-1; J: TRBJ1-1; D: -; DNA: TGTGCCAGCAGTGAGAGCGTCGGCAGGGTAGACACTGAAGCTTTCTTT; CDR3: CASSESVGRVDTEAFF
size: -; V: TRBV19; J: TRBJ1-2; D: -; DNA: TGTGCCACCGAGACTAGGGGGGGCTACACCTTC; CDR3: CATETRGGYTF
size: -; V: TRBV27; J: TRBJ2-3; D: -; DNA: TGTGCCAGCAGTTTTCTGGGGGTGGGCTCAGATACGCAGTATTTT; CDR3: CASSFLGVGSDTQYF
size: once; V: TRBV11-3; J: TRBJ2-2; D: -; DNA: TGTGCCAGCAGCAACCGAGGGACCGGGGAGCTGTTTTTT; CDR3: CASSNRGTGELFF
size: once; V: TRBV2; J: TRBJ1-2; D: -; DNA: TGTGCCAGCAGGGTTCGACAGAGTAACTATGGCTACACCTTC; CDR3: CASRVRQSNYGYTF
size: -; V: TRBV4-2; J: TRBJ2-2; D: -; DNA: TGTGCCAGCAGCCAAGACGCGGGTGCGAACACCGGGGAGCTGTTTTTT; CDR3: CASSQDAGANTGELFF
size: -; V: TRBV6-5; J: TRBJ1-1; D: TRBD1; DNA: TGTGCCTCGACAGGGTTAGGCACTGAAGCTTTCTTT; CDR3: CASTGLGTEAFF
size: -; V: TRBV28; J: TRBJ1-4; D: -; DNA: TGTGCCAGCAGTTTAGTGGATACAACTAATGAAAAACTGTTTTTT; CDR3: CASSLVDTTNEKLFF
size: -; V: TRBV4-1; J: TRBJ2-7; D: -; DNA: TGCGCCAGCAGCCAATGGGAGACCGCCTACGAGCAGTACTTC; CDR3: CASSQWETAYEQYF